This T cell receptor beta chain was sequenced during a study of molecular identifiers for immune sequencing clone quantification. Study findings and constraints: The share of molecules held by clones above 20 RNA copies was over 98% in effector cells and under 1% in naive cells.

CD8+CD4-CCR7+CD45RA+ cells were sorted as naive CD8 T cells. MiXCR, applied by TCRdb to the PCR reads, yields one record per CDR3 protein. The data show about 640,000 distinct CDR3 sequences, about 20% seen once. As concerns this clonotype: Its antigen is not known.

This CDR3 region has 14 residues. Germline V lookup: CDR1 SGHDN, CDR2 FVKESK. Losses at the gene ends were 3 bases for V and 2 bases for J; bases not matched to a gene: 4. This sequence originates from a human donor in good health. Some libraries in this study had Jurkat cell RNA spiked in. The sequencing sample was made of naive CD8+ T cells from blood, with Jurkat cell RNA spiked in. This sample's subset: FACS-sorted CD8+CD4-CCR7+CD45RA+ naive T cells. The chain has TRBV14 and TRBJ2-7, with TRBD1 identical over 7 bases. CDR3 region: CASSHWDSPYEQYF. The CDR3 DNA sequence: TGTGCCAGCAGCCATTGGGACAGCCCCTACGAGCAGTACTTC.